These T cell receptor beta chains were read from a single sample in a study of blood T cells in healthy people across ages. Via MiXCR, TCRdb re-called the 5' RACE reads, giving one row per CDR3 protein. Here the sample spans 750,000 to 950,000 distinct CDR3 sequences, roughly 29% being singletons. These data also formed part of another study, on T cells of mothers and their children.

The sequencing input was blood. The receptors here all came from a woman in her forties in good health. CDR3s include the opening cysteine and the closing phenylalanine or tryptophan. A D gene is named only where the DNA matches it firmly. Rows give clone size only sometimes, using once, few, many, or a class for an expanded clone.

v_gene	abundance	j_gene	d_gene	CDR3aa	CDR3nt
TRBV27	few	TRBJ2-6	TRBD1	CASTRVGLTTGDSGANVLTF	TGTGCCAGCACGAGGGTGGGGCTCACGACAGGGGACTCTGGGGCCAACGTCCTGACTTTC
TRBV29-1	.	TRBJ2-7	.	CSVESSVSYEQYF	TGCAGCGTTGAATCATCCGTTTCCTACGAGCAGTACTTC
TRBV4-2	few	TRBJ2-5	TRBD2	CASSTWEGETQYF	TGTGCCAGCAGCACCTGGGAGGGTGAGACCCAGTACTTC
TRBV7-2	many	TRBJ1-1	.	CASSLRGMNTEAFF	TGTGCCAGCAGTTTACGGGGAATGAACACTGAAGCTTTCTTT
TRBV29-1	.	TRBJ2-7	.	CSVNTPTAWEQYF	TGCAGCGTAAACACCCCGACGGCTTGGGAGCAGTACTTC
TRBV7-2	many	TRBJ2-7	.	CASGGWGISYEQYF	TGTGCCAGCGGGGGTTGGGGGATTTCCTACGAGCAGTACTTC
TRBV20-1	few	TRBJ1-2	TRBD1	CSASDRKNYGYTF	TGCAGTGCATCGGACAGGAAAAACTATGGCTACACCTTC
TRBV28	many	TRBJ2-7	.	CASSAWDGKYEQYF	TGTGCCAGCAGTGCTTGGGACGGAAAATACGAGCAGTACTTC
TRBV5-1	.	TRBJ2-5	.	CASSSTRGWWTQYF	TGCGCCAGCAGCTCCACCCGGGGGTGGTGGACCCAGTACTTC
TRBV7-2	.	TRBJ2-2	.	CASSLVITGELFF	TGTGCCAGCAGCCTAGTTATCACCGGGGAGCTGTTTTTT
TRBV5-1	.	TRBJ2-3	.	CASRLLAYGTDTQYF	TGCGCCAGCAGACTCTTAGCATACGGCACAGATACGCAGTATTTT
TRBV20-1	.	TRBJ2-3	.	CSARDKQGQSTDTQYF	TGCAGTGCTAGAGATAAGCAGGGACAAAGCACAGATACGCAGTATTTT
TRBV14	.	TRBJ1-2	TRBD1	CASSQLGTGGYGYTF	TGTGCCAGCAGCCAGCTAGGCACAGGGGGATATGGCTACACCTTC
TRBV29-1	many	TRBJ2-7	.	CSVKGDGAYEQYF	TGCAGCGTGAAGGGGGACGGAGCCTACGAGCAGTACTTC
TRBV15	.	TRBJ2-7	.	CATSRDIGSANYEQYF	TGTGCCACCAGCAGAGATATAGGTAGCGCAAACTACGAGCAGTACTTC
TRBV28	.	TRBJ1-2	.	CASNLGSGYTF	TGTGCCAGCAATCTCGGGAGCGGTTACACCTTC
TRBV18	few	TRBJ2-1	.	CASSPAGVAYNEQFF	TGTGCCAGCTCACCAGCGGGCGTGGCATACAATGAGCAGTTCTTC
TRBV28	.	TRBJ2-1	.	CASSLFLGEQFF	TGTGCCAGCAGTTTATTTCTGGGTGAGCAGTTCTTC
TRBV29-1	many	TRBJ2-3	.	CSVEDRTRISTDTQYF	TGCAGCGTTGAAGATAGGACGAGGATTAGCACAGATACGCAGTATTTT
TRBV27	.	TRBJ2-1	TRBD1	CASSSGTGGFIEQFF	TGTGCCAGCAGTTCCGGGACAGGGGGATTCATTGAGCAGTTCTTC
TRBV7-2	.	TRBJ2-5	.	CASSLVGAGLAVETQYF	TGTGCCAGCAGCTTAGTGGGCGCCGGGCTTGCCGTGGAGACCCAGTACTTC
TRBV5-1	many	TRBJ2-1	.	CASSSDRLSSYNEQFF	TGCGCCAGCAGTTCCGACAGGCTGAGCTCCTACAATGAGCAGTTCTTC
TRBV29-1	.	TRBJ1-2	.	CSSPGLQGGYTF	TGCAGCTCCCCCGGCCTTCAGGGGGGCTACACCTTC
TRBV30	few	TRBJ2-7	.	CAWSGGDYERYF	TGTGCCTGGAGTGGAGGAGATTACGAGCGGTACTTC
TRBV11-2	few	TRBJ1-6	.	CANSLLAYNSPLHF	TGTGCCAACAGCCTCTTGGCCTATAATTCACCCCTCCACTTT
TRBV10-3	many	TRBJ2-5	TRBD2	CAISDGGGMETQYF	TGTGCCATCAGTGACGGCGGGGGGATGGAGACCCAGTACTTC